Sequencing of this T cell receptor beta chain was carried out in a study of cytomegalovirus exposure and HLA in healthy donors. General study points: One later analysis, an examination of the 90 to 150 validation repertoires, found that first-cohort TCR clusters tended to co-occur in them.

In regard to this clone: The target antigen is unknown.

The table came from immunoSEQ multiplex PCR; TCRdb's copy has only in-frame clones and leaves some out. The sample shows about 79,000 clones, 93% of them seen only once. The V gene's germline CDR1 is LGHNA and CDR2 YSLEER. The CDR3 extends over 16 amino acids. The V gene lost 0 bases and the J gene lost 8 bases, with 17 bases spanning the gap. The sample was PBMCs. This receptor was identified in a woman under 40 in good health and CMV-seronegative. The chain employs TRBV4-3 and TRBJ2-1; weak D call: TRBD2 (5 bases). CDR3 nucleotides: TGCGCCAGCAGCCAAGAAATAAATCTACTGGGAGATGAGCAGTTCTTC. Translated: CASSQEINLLGDEQFF.